This T cell receptor (beta chain) was captured by sequencing in a study of blood T cell repertoires in COVID-19. Enrolled through a virtual design, the participants were between 18 and 89 years of age and came from 24 US areas. Participant-reported clinical history was the basis for cohort assignment. The recovered donors of Cohort 3 showed two negative PCRs, clearance, or symptom resolution. The V gene lost 8 bases and the J gene lost 5 bases, with 6 bases spanning the gap. Germline CDR1 and CDR2: MDHEN and SYDVKM. CDR3 length equals 10 residues. Sequencing was performed with immunoSEQ multiplex PCR; in TCRdb, only in-frame clones are kept and a portion is missing. The sample yields hundreds of thousands of clones, around 91% seen once.

This receptor was taken from a woman aged 18-35 years who had recovered from COVID-19. Sequencing was done on a sample of PBMCs or T cells enriched from blood (not recorded which). This chain uses TRBV28 with TRBJ2-5, with D tentatively TRBD2 (6 bases). The CDR3 DNA is TGTGCCAGCGGGAGGGAGACCCAGTACTTC. Translated, it gives CASGRETQYF. The full variable domain, its missing parts supplied by reference TRBV28 and TRBJ2-5, is DVKVTQSSRYLVKRTGEKVFLECVQDMDHENMFWYRQDPGLGLRLIYFSYDVKMKEKGDIPEGYSVSREKKERFSLILESASTNQTSMYLCASGRETQYFGPGTRLLVL.